What follows are 23 T cell receptor beta chains derived from one specimen sequenced in a study of cytomegalovirus exposure and HLA in healthy donors. This PCR relied on a set of 60 Vbeta primers and 13 Jbeta primers. Data came from immunoSEQ multiplex PCR; TCRdb stores just in-frame clones and leaves some out. Across roughly 62,000 clones, the top ten clones capture roughly 4% of the sample. Sequencing input: PBMCs. Receptors originate from a male donor in good health and CMV-seronegative.

This clone is deemed large by its frequency. The same CDR3 is also encoded by other DNA sequences in this sample. This chain uses TRBV30 with TRBJ2-2; a weak D match, TRBD1 (6 bases). V was pared by 0 bases and J by 6 bases, with 8 bases between. Germline values: CDR1 GTSNPN, CDR2 SVGIG (reference sequence). The CDR3 runs 13 residues. For the CDR3, the DNA is TGTGCCTGGAGTGTAGGGGGATCCGGGGAGCTGTTTTTT. It translates to CAWSVGGSGELFF.

The CDR3 region has the DNA TGTGCCAGCAGTGAAGCTAGAGGGTTCGAGCAGTACTTC. Translating gives CASSEARGFEQYF. The chain couples TRBV6-1 to TRBJ2-7; possibly TRBD2 for D (5 bases). The CDR3 has 13 residues. V gave up 0 bases and J gave up 6 bases, with 9 bases separating them. Germline V gene sequence: CDR1 MNHNS, CDR2 SASEGT.

The rearrangement joins TRBV7-3 to TRBJ2-1; tentative D call: TRBD1 (5 bases). This CDR3 has 13 amino acids. With 2 bases removed from V and 3 bases from J, the gap between germline ends came to 5 bases. CDR1 is SGHTA, CDR2 FQGTGA, per germline. This CDR3 is CASSLGHYNEQFF. DNA for the CDR3: TGTGCCAGCAGCTTAGGACACTACAATGAGCAGTTCTTC.

V and J are TRBV9 and TRBJ2-7, with TRBD1 as a possible D gene (5 bases). The CDR3 loop spans 16 amino acids. Deletions cut 2 bases from V and 5 bases from J, with 20 bases between. The germline V gene encodes CDR1 SGDLS and CDR2 YYNGEE. The chain's CDR3 is CASSVPSQVHYDEQYF. The CDR3, as DNA: TGTGCCAGCAGCGTCCCCTCACAGGTGCACTACGACGAGCAGTACTTC. Combining the CDR3 with reference TRBV9 and TRBJ2-7 gives the whole variable domain DSGVTQTPKHLITATGQRVTLRCSPRSGDLSVYWYQQSLDQGLQFLIQYYNGEERAKGNILERFSAQQFPDLHSELNLSSLELGDSALYFCASSVPSQVHYDEQYFGPGTRLTVT.

In DNA, the CDR3 is TGTGCCTGGAGTAGGGGAGGTAGCGGGGGTTGGGAGCAGTACTTC. Amino acid sequence: CAWSRGGSGGWEQYF. The genes are TRBV30 and TRBJ2-7, with TRBD2 matching 9 bases. With 2 bases clipped from V and 7 bases from J, the junction kept 12 bases outside the gene matches. Germline V gives CDR1 GTSNPN, CDR2 SVGIG (reference sequence). This CDR3 has 15 amino acids.

The chain joins TRBV11-2 to TRBJ2-1; a weak D match, TRBD2 (5 bases). The CDR3 is 14 residues long. Looked up from germline, CDR1 is SGHAT and CDR2 is FQNNGV. Trimming cost V 2 bases and J 5 bases, with 10 bases left between them. The CDR3 bases are TGTGCCAGCAGCTTATCTCTAGCAGACAATGAGCAGTTCTTC. This codes for CASSLSLADNEQFF. Full variable domain (outside the CDR3, taken from reference TRBV11-2 and TRBJ2-1): EAGVAQSPRYKIIEKRQSVAFWCNPISGHATLYWYQQILGQGPKLLIQFQNNGVVDDSQLPKDRFSAERLKGVDSTLKIQPAKLEDSAVYLCASSLSLADNEQFFGPGTRLTVL.

The rearrangement uses TRBV14 and TRBJ2-2, with 8 bases lining up with TRBD1. The germline CDR1 and CDR2 sequences are SGHDN and FVKESK. The ends lost 4 bases at V and 5 bases at J; junction bases unmatched: 12. The CDR3 contains 17 residues. The CDR3 region is CASSPTGWGQETGELFF. CDR3 nucleotide sequence: TGTGCCAGCAGCCCTACCGGGTGGGGACAGGAAACCGGGGAGCTGTTTTTT.

This chain links TRBV6-1 with TRBJ1-5, with 8 bases identical to TRBD1. The CDR3 has 15 amino acids. The V gene's germline CDR1 is MNHNS and CDR2 SASEGT. The trim removed 3 bases at V and 2 bases at J, leaving 3 bases unmatched. CDR3 bases: TGTGCCAGCAGTGAGGACAGGGCGGGCAATCAGCCCCAGCATTTT. Translating it yields CASSEDRAGNQPQHF.

The J gene is TRBJ2-1, the V gene TRBV7-3, with TRBD2 identical over 8 bases. CDR1 is SGHTA, CDR2 FQGTGA, per germline. The CDR3 is made up of 15 amino acids. J lost 6 bases, V lost 4 bases, and 8 bases had no gene match. The CDR3 DNA sequence: TGTGCCAGCAGCTCAGAGCGGGGGACCGTCAATGAGCAGTTCTTC. It specifies CASSSERGTVNEQFF.

This chain joins TRBV13 and TRBJ2-1; 10 bases fit TRBD2. CDR3 length: 19 amino acids. Germline V lookup: CDR1 PRHDT, CDR2 FYEKMQ (reference sequence). The V segment lost 5 bases and the J segment 0 bases; nucleotides outside the gene matches: 13. CDR3 sequence: CASSPLVLSSGSSYNEQFF. In DNA form, the CDR3 reads TGTGCCAGCAGCCCACTGGTTCTGTCTAGCGGGAGCTCCTACAATGAGCAGTTCTTC. Full variable domain (outside the CDR3, taken from reference TRBV13 and TRBJ2-1): AAGVIQSPRHLIKEKRETATLKCYPIPRHDTVYWYQQGPGQDPQFLISFYEKMQSDKGSIPDRFSAQQFSDYHSELNMSSLELGDSALYFCASSPLVLSSGSSYNEQFFGPGTRLTVL.

The V call is TRBV4-2, the J call TRBJ2-4; 11 nucleotides agree with TRBD1. The CDR3 totals 16 residues. From germline, CDR1 is LGHNA and CDR2 YNFKEQ. Trimming at V came to 2 bases and at J to 8 bases, leaving 8 bases not matched to a gene. As DNA, the CDR3 is TGTGCCAGCAGCCAAACGGGACAGGGGGTTGGAGACATTCAGTACTTC. Translated: CASSQTGQGVGDIQYF.

The rearrangement uses TRBV5-1 and TRBJ2-7; 9 bases agree with TRBD1. CDR1 and CDR2 (germline): SGHRS, YFSETQ. The CDR3 extends over 15 amino acids. After removal of 4 bases from V and 7 bases from J, the junction contained 12 bases not matched to a gene. The CDR3 reads CASSGWDRAAGEQYF. The CDR3 DNA is TGCGCCAGCAGCGGGTGGGACAGGGCGGCGGGGGAGCAGTACTTC.

This rearrangement joins TRBV12-5 to TRBJ2-7; D perhaps matches TRBD2 (5 bases). Germline values: CDR1 LGHNT, CDR2 FRNRAP. V lost 4 bases and J 0 bases, leaving 13 bases between the germline ends. The CDR3 is made up of 15 amino acids. CDR3 region: CASGSPARASYEQYF. The CDR3 DNA is TGTGCTAGTGGTTCTCCTGCGAGGGCCTCCTACGAGCAGTACTTC.

The gene calls are TRBV6-6 and TRBJ2-3, with TRBD2 matching over 11 bases. Germline CDR1 and CDR2: MNHNY and SVGAGI (reference sequence). The CDR3 spans 15 residues. Trimming took 7 bases from V and 1 from J; bases not matched to a gene: 4. Here the CDR3 DNA reads TGTGCCAGCATCCTTAGCGGGAGGGGCACAGATACGCAGTATTTT. This gives the protein CASILSGRGTDTQYF.

This chain joins TRBV5-1 and TRBJ2-7; 8 bases align to TRBD1. The CDR3 has 15 amino acids. The germline gives CDR1 SGHRS, CDR2 YFSETQ. The V and J ends lost 0 bases and 1 base, in that order; junction bases with no gene match: 3. CDR3 amino acids: CASSLDGQGSYEQYF. CDR3 DNA: TGCGCCAGCAGCTTGGACGGACAGGGTTCCTACGAGCAGTACTTC.

This chain connects TRBV28 to TRBJ2-5; D unresolved. With the DNA end fitting TRBJ2-7 better, the J assignment may be wrong. Germline assignment: CDR1 MDHEN and CDR2 SYDVKM. The CDR3 is made up of 11 amino acids. CDR3 sequence: CASSSLYEQYF. The CDR3, as DNA: TGTGCCAGCAGCTCTCTATACGAGCAGTACTTC.

J is TRBJ1-1 and V is TRBV6-5; TRBD1 matches at 12 bases. CDR3 length: 14 amino acids. With V trimmed by 8 bases and J by 4 bases, 5 bases remained unmatched. CDR1 is MNHEY and CDR2 is SVGAGI in the germline V gene. CDR3 nucleotides: TGTGCCAGCCGGGACAGGGGGCATGCCACTGAAGCTTTCTTT. It yields the protein CASRDRGHATEAFF.

As for this clone: Other DNA sequences in this specimen translate into the identical CDR3. This rearrangement joins TRBV5-4 to TRBJ2-4; the D gene is possibly TRBD1 (6 bases). V lost 7 bases, J lost 0 bases, and 17 bases lay in between. The V gene's germline CDR1 is SGHNT and CDR2 YYREEE (reference sequence). The CDR3 has 16 residues. The CDR3 nucleotides are TGTGCCAGCGAGGACCGGACAGTACTAGCCAAAAACATTCAGTACTTC. Translated, it gives CASEDRTVLAKNIQYF.

V and J are TRBV7-2 and TRBJ2-5, with 7 bases fitting TRBD2. The CDR3 sequence is 15 residues long. V lost 1 base to trimming and J lost 2 bases; unmatched junction nucleotides: 4. Germline CDR1 and CDR2: SGHTA and FQGNSA. CDR3 residues: CASSLGGREQETQYF. DNA of the CDR3: TGTGCCAGCAGCTTAGGCGGGAGAGAACAAGAGACCCAGTACTTC.

This chain uses TRBV7-9 with TRBJ2-2; possibly TRBD2 for D (6 bases). The CDR3 contains 15 residues. Germline CDR1 and CDR2: SEHNR and FQNEAQ (reference sequence). The V and J ends lost 4 bases and 2 bases respectively, with 11 bases between them. CDR3 DNA: TGTGCCAGCAGCTCTCTCGGGGGAAACACCGGGGAGCTGTTTTTT. Its translation is CASSSLGGNTGELFF.

As concerns this clone: The sample holds other DNA sequences that translate to the same CDR3. V usage is TRBV5-1 and J usage is TRBJ2-7; TRBD1 agrees at 7 bases. The CDR3 is 15 residues long. The V gene's germline CDR1 is SGHRS and CDR2 YFSETQ. V trimming: 0 bases; J trimming: 2 bases; junction bases outside the gene matches: 5. CDR3 DNA: TGCGCCAGCAGCTTGGGAGGGACAGATGCCTACGAGCAGTACTTC. Protein: CASSLGGTDAYEQYF.

The DNA for the CDR3 is TGCGCCAGCAGCCAAGATAAGGGGATCGTCGGAGATACGCAGTATTTT. Protein sequence: CASSQDKGIVGDTQYF. The gene calls are TRBV4-3 and TRBJ2-3, with D perhaps TRBD1 (5 bases). The CDR3 runs 16 residues. Germline V lookup: CDR1 LGHNA, CDR2 YSLEER. The V and J ends lost 0 bases and 5 bases respectively, with 15 bases between them.

This clone is classed as medium-sized by frequency. The genes are TRBV19 and TRBJ2-6; D gene ambiguous. CDR1 is LNHDA and CDR2 is SQIVND in the germline V gene (reference sequence). With 5 bases removed from V and 1 base from J, the gap between germline ends came to 9 bases. This CDR3 comprises 15 residues. CDR3 sequence: CASSASGSGANVLTF. The CDR3 DNA sequence: TGTGCCAGTAGTGCCTCGGGTTCTGGGGCCAACGTCCTGACTTTC.